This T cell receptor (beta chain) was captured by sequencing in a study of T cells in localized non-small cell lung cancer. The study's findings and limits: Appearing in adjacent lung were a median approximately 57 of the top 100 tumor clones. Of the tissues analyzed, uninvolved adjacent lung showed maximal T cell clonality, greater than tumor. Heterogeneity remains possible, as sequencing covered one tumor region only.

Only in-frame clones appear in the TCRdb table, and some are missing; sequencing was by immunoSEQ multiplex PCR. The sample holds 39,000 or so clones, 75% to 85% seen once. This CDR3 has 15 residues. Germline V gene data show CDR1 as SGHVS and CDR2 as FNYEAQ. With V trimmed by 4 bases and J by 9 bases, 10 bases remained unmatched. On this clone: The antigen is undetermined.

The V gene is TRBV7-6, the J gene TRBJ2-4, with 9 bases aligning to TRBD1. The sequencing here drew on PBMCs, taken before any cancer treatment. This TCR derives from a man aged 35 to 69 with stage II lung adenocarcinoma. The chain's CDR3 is CASSSRQGEYGIQYF. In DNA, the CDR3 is TGTGCCAGCAGCTCCCGACAGGGGGAATACGGCATTCAGTACTTC.